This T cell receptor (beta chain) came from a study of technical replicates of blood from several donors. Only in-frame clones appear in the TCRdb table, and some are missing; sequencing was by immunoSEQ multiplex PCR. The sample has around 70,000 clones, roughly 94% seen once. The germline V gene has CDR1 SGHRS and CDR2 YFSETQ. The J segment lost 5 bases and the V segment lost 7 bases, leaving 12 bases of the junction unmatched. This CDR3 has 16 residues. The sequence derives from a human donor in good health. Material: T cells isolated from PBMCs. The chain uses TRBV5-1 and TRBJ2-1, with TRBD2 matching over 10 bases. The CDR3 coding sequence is TGCGCCAGCGGCGTTGATACTAGCGGGATGAACAATGAGCAGTTCTTC. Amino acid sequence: CASGVDTSGMNNEQFF.